Sequencing of this TCR beta chain was carried out in a study of Ad26.COV2.S vaccination and SARS-CoV-2 variants. Whole-study context: The trial was COV1001 and the donor's arm was Ad26.COV2.S.

Clones were sequenced by immunoSEQ multiplex PCR, and TCRdb holds only the in-frame ones, with some missing. This table holds 380,000 or so clones, roughly 85% found once. Treatment meaning: over 15 received Ad26.COV2.S at low or high dose, single or two shots; a few received placebo; per-sample allocation not given. All samples were drawn on day 63, counting from the first vaccine or placebo injection. This specimen was peripheral blood, taken in a trial of Ad26.COV2.S vaccine versus placebo. This receptor was obtained from a person aged 18-65 years who received the Ad26.COV2.S COVID-19 vaccine or a placebo.

The CDR3 DNA sequence: TGCGCCAGCAACCCCTGGGTGGCGGGGCGCACAGATACGCAGTATTTT. This codes for CASNPWVAGRTDTQYF. This chain links TRBV5-1 with TRBJ2-3; D possibly corresponds to TRBD2 (6 bases). Germline V gene lookup returns CDR1 SGHRS and CDR2 YFSETQ. The V end was cut by 6 bases, the J end by 1 base, with 18 bases between. The CDR3 has 16 residues.